This TCR beta chain was identified in a study of T-cell reconstitution after alpha-beta-depleted transplantation in children. Preparing the TCRbeta library involved the use of unique molecular identifiers. TCRdb reprocessed the PCR reads with MiXCR, giving one entry per CDR3 protein. This table has about 240,000 distinct CDR3 sequences, approximately 12% appearing once. The CDR3 totals 17 residues. Germline V gene sequence: CDR1 SGHAT, CDR2 FQDESV (reference sequence). V gave up 5 bases and J gave up 2 bases; unmatched junction bases: 9. V and J are TRBV11-1 and TRBJ2-5, with TRBD2 matching 12 bases. This receptor was identified in a human donor who donated a stem cell graft to a child with acute lymphoblastic leukemia. The sample here was PBMCs from the stem cell graft donor, taken from the stem cell graft. The CDR3: CASSEPQTSGRQETQYF. The CDR3 DNA sequence: TGTGCCAGCAGCGAACCCCAGACTAGCGGGAGACAAGAGACCCAGTACTTC.